This is a list of T cell receptor beta chains from one sample in a study of CD8+ T cells in alopecia areata. Measured with immunoSEQ multiplex PCR; TCRdb has only the in-frame clones, and not every one. The sample holds some 170,000 clones, around 63% seen once. Source: CD4+ T cells sorted from blood, taken at week 0. The origin of the receptors is a human donor with alopecia areata. Each CDR3 is given with its conserved first and last residue. A D gene is named only where the DNA matches it firmly. Expanded clones get a size class; other rows say once, few or many, or leave the size out.

D | J | V | size | DNA | CDR3
NA | TRBJ1-2 | TRBV30 | NA | TGTGCCTGCGGACAGTATGGCTACACCTTC | CACGQYGYTF
TRBD2 | TRBJ2-3 | TRBV29-1 | NA | TGCAGCGTGACGTCGCGGGAGAGGGCCGCAGATACGCAGTATTTT | CSVTSRERAADTQYF
NA | TRBJ2-5 | TRBV30 | NA | TGTGCCTGGAGTAACTCCTTCCTTGGGGAGACCCAGTACTTC | CAWSNSFLGETQYF
NA | TRBJ2-3 | TRBV9 | NA | TGTGCCAGCAGCGTAGCCTCAGGGCGGGTTCCAGATACGCAGTATTTT | CASSVASGRVPDTQYF
NA | TRBJ1-2 | TRBV6-5 | NA | TGTGCCAGCAGTTACTCGGGACCATCGGATGGCTACACCTTC | CASSYSGPSDGYTF
TRBD1 | TRBJ2-7 | TRBV29-1 | NA | TGCAGCGTTGAGACCGGGACAGGGGGGTCCTACGAGCAGTACTTC | CSVETGTGGSYEQYF
NA | TRBJ2-5 | TRBV6-6 | NA | TGTGCCAGCAGATTTTCAACCGGGATACAAGAGACCCAGTACTTC | CASRFSTGIQETQYF
NA | TRBJ2-6 | TRBV11-2 | NA | TGTGCCAGCAGCTTGGGGGCCCTCCTGACTTTC | CASSLGALLTF
NA | TRBJ1-2 | TRBV7-9 | NA | TGTGCCAGCAGCTTAGGCCGACAGAGTTTTTACTATGGCTACACCTTC | CASSLGRQSFYYGYTF
TRBD1 | TRBJ2-2 | TRBV11-2 | NA | TGTGCCAGCAGCTTACAGGGGGCCGGGGAGCTGTTTTTT | CASSLQGAGELFF
NA | TRBJ1-1 | TRBV20-1 | NA | TGCAGTGCTAGAGAGAGTGAGAACGCTTTCTTT | CSARESENAFF
TRBD1 | TRBJ1-2 | TRBV5-6 | NA | TGTGCCAGCAGCCCGACAGGGGACCTCTATGGCTACACCTTC | CASSPTGDLYGYTF
NA | TRBJ2-1 | TRBV7-9 | NA | TGTGCCAGCAGCATGACTACCTACAATGAGCAGTTCTTC | CASSMTTYNEQFF
TRBD1 | TRBJ1-2 | TRBV27 | few | TGTGCCAGCCGCTATAGGGACAGGGGGGAAGGCTACACCTTC | CASRYRDRGEGYTF
NA | TRBJ2-5 | TRBV11-2 | few | TGTGCCAGCAGGGAAAACGGAGAGACCCAGTACTTC | CASRENGETQYF
NA | TRBJ2-7 | TRBV10-3 | NA | TGTGCCATCAGTGAGACGGGGCGCGAGCAGTACTTC | CAISETGREQYF
NA | TRBJ1-1 | TRBV27 | once | TGTGCCAGCAGTTTAGGGGGCAAAGCTTTCTTT | CASSLGGKAFF
NA | TRBJ1-1 | TRBV30 | NA | TGTGCCTGGAGGCAGGGAGTACTCTCTGAAGCTTTCTTT | CAWRQGVLSEAFF
NA | TRBJ2-1 | TRBV29-1 | few | TGCAGCACCGAGCGAGTTGGGTCCTACAATGAGCAGTTCTTC | CSTERVGSYNEQFF
NA | TRBJ2-7 | TRBV6-5 | NA | TGTGCCAGCAGCGCCGGGACACCATACGAGCAGTACTTC | CASSAGTPYEQYF
TRBD2 | TRBJ2-3 | TRBV5-1 | NA | TGCGCCAGCAGCTTGCGGCGGGGGGCCACAGATACGCAGTATTTT | CASSLRRGATDTQYF
NA | TRBJ2-3 | TRBV29-1 | few | TGCAGCGTTAAACTCCCCCTTACGGATACGCAGTATTTT | CSVKLPLTDTQYF
TRBD1 | TRBJ2-7 | TRBV29-1 | NA | TGCAGCGTTGAAGTTAGGACAGGGTACGAGCAGTACTTC | CSVEVRTGYEQYF
TRBD1 | TRBJ1-6 | TRBV25-1 | once | TGTGCCAGCAGTGGGATTCAAACAGGGGGCGAATCACCCCTCCACTTT | CASSGIQTGGESPLHF
NA | TRBJ2-1 | TRBV5-1 | NA | TGCGCCAGCAGCTTCCAGATCGGGGAGCAGTTCTTC | CASSFQIGEQFF
NA | TRBJ1-5 | TRBV9 | many | TGTGCCAGCAGCCAGGGTGTAGGTTCTCAGCCCCAGCATTTT | CASSQGVGSQPQHF
TRBD2 | TRBJ2-3 | TRBV5-4 | few | TGTGCCAGCAGCCCCGGACTAGCGGCTAGCACAGATACGCAGTATTTT | CASSPGLAASTDTQYF
NA | TRBJ2-2 | TRBV6-5 | few | TGTGCCAGCAGTACAGCGAGTCCCGGGGAGCTGTTTTTT | CASSTASPGELFF
TRBD1 | TRBJ1-2 | TRBV29-1 | NA | TGCAGCGTTGAATCTGGACAGGCCTATGGCTACACCTTC | CSVESGQAYGYTF
NA | TRBJ1-5 | TRBV7-2 | few | TGTGCCAGCAGCTTAGACAACAGCGCCAATCAGCCCCAGCATTTT | CASSLDNSANQPQHF
NA | TRBJ1-4 | TRBV20-1 | NA | TGCAGTGCTAGGACGATGACAGGCCGAATTTTT | CSARTMTGRIF
NA | TRBJ1-6 | TRBV5-1 | NA | TGCGCCAGCAGCTACTTGGGGCAGGGGTTCGATTCACCCCTCCACTTT | CASSYLGQGFDSPLHF
NA | TRBJ1-1 | TRBV30 | NA | TGTGCCTGGAGTGTACGGTTGAACACTGAAGCTTTCTTT | CAWSVRLNTEAFF
NA | TRBJ2-3 | TRBV7-3 | NA | TGTGCCAGCAGCTTAGCCCCCCCTCTGGATACGCAGTATTTT | CASSLAPPLDTQYF
NA | TRBJ2-2 | TRBV7-9 | NA | TGTGCCAGCAGCTCCTGGACAAGGAACACCGGGGAGCTGTTTTTT | CASSSWTRNTGELFF
NA | TRBJ2-5 | TRBV29-1 | NA | TGCAGCGTTGAAGGCCAGCGACAAGAGACCCAGTACTTC | CSVEGQRQETQYF
NA | TRBJ1-5 | TRBV30 | NA | TGTGCCTGGAGCCGACCCGGGACGGTTAATCAGCCCCAGCATTTT | CAWSRPGTVNQPQHF
NA | TRBJ1-1 | TRBV5-1 | NA | TGCGCCAGCAGGGTTTCGTCGGGTAGGGACACTGAAGCTTTCTTT | CASRVSSGRDTEAFF
TRBD1 | TRBJ2-1 | TRBV29-1 | NA | TGCAGCGTGGACGGGACAGGGATATACAATGAGCAGTTCTTC | CSVDGTGIYNEQFF
NA | TRBJ1-1 | TRBV30 | NA | TGTGCCTGGAGTCGTACAGGGAGCGGGGACACTGAAGCTTTCTTT | CAWSRTGSGDTEAFF
NA | TRBJ2-5 | TRBV29-1 | few | TGCAGCGTTGAAGGGGCAGGACACGAGACCCAGTACTTC | CSVEGAGHETQYF